The 32 T cell receptor beta chains reported below all come from one sample, sequenced in a study of T cell repertoires in cytomegalovirus infection. TCRdb analysed the reads with MiXCR anew, one entry per CDR3 protein. The sample has under 200,000 distinct CDR3 sequences, approximately 9.6% seen once; the top ten hold 4.6%. The sequencing input was PBMCs. The source of these receptors is a human donor in good health (CMV status not recorded). Some clones in this sample may be carry-over from other donors' samples.

This chain links TRBV5-1 with TRBJ1-1, with D unclear. Trimming stripped 2 bases from V and 9 bases from J, with 14 bases between. This CDR3 contains 13 residues. CDR1 and CDR2 (germline): SGHRS, YFSETQ. CDR3 amino acids: CASSFFPQTQAFF. Here the CDR3 DNA reads TGCGCCAGCAGCTTTTTCCCTCAGACTCAAGCTTTCTTT.

This clonotype is deemed medium-sized. V and J are TRBV19 and TRBJ2-7; the D gene is possibly TRBD1 (5 bases). CDR3 length: 13 residues. Trimming left V 3 bases short and J 6 bases short, with 12 bases between. CDR1 and CDR2 (germline): LNHDA, SQIVND (reference sequence). The CDR3 DNA sequence: TGTGCCAGTAGTATTGCGGTAGGGGCCGAGCAGTACGTC. This encodes CASSIAVGAEQYV.

J is TRBJ1-2 and V is TRBV5-1; D is undetermined. V was clipped by 4 bases and J by 0 bases, with 16 bases between them. This CDR3 has 16 amino acids. The V gene's germline CDR1 is SGHRS and CDR2 YFSETQ. The CDR3 coding sequence is TGCGCCAGCAGCCAAACCCAGGAAACAGCTAACTATGGCTACACCTTC. Translating it yields CASSQTQETANYGYTF.

This clonotype was observed at least ten times. One end of the junction does not line up with germline, which may come from a read error. The chain recombines TRBV7-7 with TRBJ2-1, with D tentatively TRBD2 (7 bases). CDR3 size: 15 residues. From germline, CDR1 is SSHAT and CDR2 FNYEAQ (reference sequence). DNA for the CDR3: TGTGCTAGCAGCCCGCGGGCGGCGGGGGCGAATGAGCAGTTCTTC. Protein product: CASSPRAAGANEQFF. The variable domain in full, completed from reference TRBV7-7 and TRBJ2-1, reads GAGVSQSPRYKVTKRGQDVTLRCDPISSHATLYWYQQALGQGPEFLTYFNYEAQPDKSGLPSDRFSAERPEGSISTLTIQRTEQRDSAMYRCASSPRAAGANEQFFGPGTRLTVL.

The genes are TRBV7-9 and TRBJ2-5; D ambiguous. V lost 5 bases, J lost 4 bases, and 8 bases lay in between. In germline, CDR1 is SEHNR, CDR2 FQNEAQ (reference sequence). This CDR3 is built from 12 residues. The DNA of the CDR3 is TGTGCCAGCAGCGCGCCTCCAGAGACCCAGTACTTC. As protein: CASSAPPETQYF.

V and J are TRBV28 and TRBJ2-5; the D gene could be TRBD1 or TRBD2 (5 bases each). V was clipped by 6 bases and J by 8 bases, with 25 bases between them. The CDR3 contains 16 residues. Germline-derived CDR1 and CDR2 are MDHEN and SYDVKM. CDR3 DNA: TGTGCCAGCAGAGCCGGGGTGGGGCTCTCGAAGAGAACCCAGTACTTC. It yields the protein CASRAGVGLSKRTQYF.

The chain links TRBV7-3 to TRBJ2-5; D is possibly TRBD1 (7 bases). Germline lookup yields CDR1 SGHTA and CDR2 FQGTGA. The CDR3 covers 14 residues. The V gene lost 3 bases and the J gene lost 7 bases, with 15 bases spanning the gap. CDR3 nucleotides: TGTGCCAGCAGCTTGGAGGGGGCGCAGGGGACCCAGTACTTC. Amino acid sequence: CASSLEGAQGTQYF.

This clonotype came up many times. V usage is TRBV28 and J usage is TRBJ2-1; D is undetermined. Per germline, CDR1 MDHEN and CDR2 SYDVKM. The V and J ends lost 5 bases and 0 bases respectively, with 11 bases between them. This CDR3 region has 15 residues. The CDR3 loop reads CASSPLFSSYNEQFF. CDR3 in DNA: TGTGCCAGCAGTCCCCTCTTTAGCTCCTACAATGAGCAGTTCTTC.

This clonotype has at least ten counts. The J gene is TRBJ1-2, the V gene TRBV6-2 or TRBV6-3; TRBD1 might be the D (5 bases). The CDR3 is 13 residues long. From germline, CDR1 is MNHEY and CDR2 SVGEGT. Trimming removed 2 bases at V and 7 bases at J, with 11 bases between. The CDR3 sequence is CASSYGTFGGYTF. CDR3 sequence (DNA): TGTGCCAGCAGTTACGGGACGTTCGGTGGCTACACCTTC.

This clonotype was seen more than once but under ten times. The V and J genes are TRBV20-1 and TRBJ2-1; the match to TRBD2 covers 12 bases. J was trimmed by 10 bases and V by 1 base; bases with no gene match: 5. Germline assignment: CDR1 DFQATT and CDR2 SNEGSKA (reference sequence). CDR3 size: 14 residues. This chain's CDR3 is CSARVPGLAGEQFF. DNA of the CDR3: TGCAGTGCTAGAGTCCCTGGACTAGCGGGGGAGCAGTTCTTC.

This clonotype was observed many times. The V gene is TRBV29-1, the J gene TRBJ2-1; TRBD2 matches at 7 bases. J gave up 5 bases and V 3 bases, and 10 bases lay outside the gene matches. The V gene's germline CDR1 is SQVTM and CDR2 ANQGSEA. This CDR3 has 15 residues. The CDR3 bases are TGCAGCGTTGACTACAGCGGGATCGCAGACAATGAGCAGTTCTTC. It encodes CSVDYSGIADNEQFF.

This clonotype was recorded many times. The genes are TRBV7-2 and TRBJ2-7; D call uncertain. The CDR3 contains 14 residues. Looked up from germline, CDR1 is SGHTA and CDR2 is FQGNSA. The ends were cut back, 3 bases at V and 3 bases at J, with 12 bases in the middle. The CDR3 loop reads CASSFKVPNYEQYF. DNA for the CDR3: TGTGCCAGCAGCTTCAAGGTCCCAAACTACGAGCAGTACTTC.

This clonotype was observed at least ten times. The chain has TRBV28 and TRBJ2-3; tentatively, D is TRBD2 (7 bases). V gave up 7 bases and J gave up 2 bases, with 13 bases separating them. This CDR3 comprises 14 residues. Per germline, CDR1 MDHEN and CDR2 SYDVKM. The CDR3 region is CASKGGGPTDTQYF. In DNA form, the CDR3 reads TGTGCCAGCAAGGGAGGGGGACCCACAGATACGCAGTATTTT.

This clonotype came up a few times. The chain employs TRBV27 and TRBJ1-1, with a possible D match to TRBD1 (5 bases). Trimming cost V 8 bases and J 5 bases, with 24 bases left between them. There are 16 residues in the CDR3. CDR1 is MNHEY and CDR2 is SMNVEV in the germline V gene (reference sequence). The CDR3 nucleotides are TGTGCCAGCCGATTGGGGGGACGGAACTTAAGGACTGAAGCTTTCTTT. Translation: CASRLGGRNLRTEAFF.

This clonotype was seen repeatedly, ten times or more. At one end the junction does not follow the germline gene, possibly because of a read error. The rearrangement joins TRBV7-2 to TRBJ2-4, with D possibly TRBD1 on 6 matching bases. Germline V gives CDR1 SGHTA, CDR2 FQGNSA. The CDR3 loop spans 14 amino acids. The CDR3 sequence: CASSLGGSRNIQYF. CDR3 nucleotides: TGTGCCAGCAGTTTAGGGGGATCTCGGAACATTCAGTACTTC.

This sequence joins TRBV7-9 and TRBJ1-1; D remains unclear. The V gene lost 5 bases and the J gene lost 4 bases, with 14 bases spanning the gap. The CDR3 runs to 14 residues. In germline, CDR1 is SEHNR, CDR2 FQNEAQ (reference sequence). Here the CDR3 reads CASSRENRRTEAFF. The CDR3 bases are TGTGCCAGCAGCCGGGAGAACAGACGCACTGAAGCTTTCTTT.

This clonotype has more than one count but fewer than ten. V and J are TRBV30 and TRBJ2-7; TRBD2 matches 10 bases. The germline CDR1 and CDR2 sequences are GTSNPN and SVGIG (reference sequence). This CDR3 comprises 16 residues. The V segment lost 2 bases and the J segment 3 bases; nucleotides outside the gene matches: 10. The CDR3 region has the DNA TGTGCCTGGAGTCGATCGGCTAGCGGGAGTAGCTACGAGCAGTACTTC. Its protein product is CAWSRSASGSSYEQYF.

V usage is TRBV20-1 and J usage is TRBJ1-1; D perhaps matches TRBD1 (5 bases). Germline CDR1 DFQATT, CDR2 SNEGSKA (reference sequence). The CDR3 has 14 residues. V was pared by 0 bases and J by 4 bases, with 12 bases between. Here the CDR3 reads CSAREGVGGTEAFF. DNA of the CDR3: TGCAGTGCTAGAGAAGGGGTCGGGGGCACTGAAGCTTTCTTT.

The V gene is TRBV4-3, the J gene TRBJ2-3, with D perhaps TRBD2 (6 bases). The V gene's germline CDR1 is LGHNA and CDR2 YSLEER. This CDR3 is 18 amino acids long. The germline V and J ends were trimmed by 1 base and 3 bases, with 20 bases remaining between them. CDR3 region: CASSQASVRGIPTDTQYF. DNA of the CDR3: TGCGCCAGCAGCCAAGCCTCGGTCCGGGGGATTCCGACAGATACGCAGTATTTT.

The V call is TRBV29-1, the J call TRBJ1-2; D is uncertain. In germline, CDR1 is SQVTM, CDR2 ANQGSEA. Trimming left V 6 bases short and J 6 bases short, with 20 bases between. This CDR3 comprises 14 residues. CDR3 loop: CSVRTDPGSHGYTF. CDR3 nucleotides: TGCAGCGTCCGCACCGACCCGGGAAGCCATGGCTACACCTTC.

This clonotype was counted at least ten times. The V and J genes are TRBV7-2 and TRBJ2-7, with D unresolved. This CDR3 region has 13 residues. Germline lookup yields CDR1 SGHTA and CDR2 FQGNSA. V dropped 0 bases and J dropped 8 bases, with 11 bases sitting between them. The CDR3 bases are TGTGCCAGCAGCTTAGCGCGTTCCAATCAGCAGTACTTC. Translation gives CASSLARSNQQYF.

This clonotype has a handful of counts. The V and J genes are TRBV19 and TRBJ2-3; D not resolved. Germline values: CDR1 LNHDA, CDR2 SQIVND (reference sequence). The CDR3 length is 15 residues. Trimming pared 10 bases from V and 1 base from J, leaving 18 bases between. CDR3 nucleotide sequence: TGTGCCACCAGACCATCGGGCGGCCGCACAGATACGCAGTATTTT. Protein sequence: CATRPSGGRTDTQYF.

This clonotype was picked up a small number of times. This rearrangement joins TRBV23-1 to TRBJ2-4; D is ambiguous. TRBV23-1 is known as an ORF, though its function is uncertain. Trimming left V 0 bases short and J 0 bases short, with 21 bases between. This CDR3 spans 20 amino acids. The CDR3 protein is CASSQSPRIRAQVAKNIQYF. The DNA for the CDR3 is TGCGCCAGCAGTCAATCCCCCCGGATTCGCGCCCAAGTAGCCAAAAACATTCAGTACTTC.

This clonotype was counted only a few times. The gene calls are TRBV28 and TRBJ2-1, with 9 bases aligning to TRBD2. V shed 5 bases and J 8 bases; nucleotides not matched to a gene: 10. Germline CDR1 reads MDHEN; CDR2 reads SYDVKM. The CDR3 has 15 residues. CDR3 in DNA: TGTGCCAGCAGTACGATAGCGGGAGCCAACGATGAGCAGTTCTTC. Protein: CASSTIAGANDEQFF.

This clonotype has ten or more counts. The chain is built from TRBV5-1 and TRBJ2-5; TRBD2 matches 8 bases. Trimming removed 7 bases from V and 0 bases from J; junction bases left unmatched: 8. The CDR3 spans 15 residues. Germline CDR1 is SGHRS and CDR2 is YFSETQ. The CDR3 DNA is TGCGCCAGCCGAATTAGCGGGGTGTACCAAGAGACCCAGTACTTC. It codes for CASRISGVYQETQYF.

This clonotype was detected ten times or more. A read error may produce the germline difference seen at one junction end. V is TRBV7-2 and J is TRBJ2-2; unclear D gene. Germline V gene lookup returns CDR1 SGHTA and CDR2 FQGNSA. This CDR3 is 12 amino acids long. This chain's CDR3 is CVSAGNGGELFF. CDR3 DNA sequence: TGTGTCAGCGCTGGTAACGGGGGGGAGCTGTTTTTT.

The chain links TRBV28 to TRBJ1-2, with D maybe TRBD1 (5 bases). V lost 2 bases, J lost 5 bases, and 12 bases lay in between. Germline loops: CDR1 MDHEN, CDR2 SYDVKM. There are 14 residues in the CDR3. The DNA of the CDR3 is TGTGCCAGCAGTTTACCAGGGAGCGGGTATGGCTACACCTTC. This sequence encodes CASSLPGSGYGYTF.

This clonotype was found a few times. This chain connects TRBV12-3 or TRBV12-4 to TRBJ1-5; D is unresolved. The ends were cut back, 2 bases at V and 5 bases at J, with 10 bases in the middle. This CDR3 has 14 residues. The CDR3 spells CASSLKTSYQPQHF. In DNA form, the CDR3 reads TGTGCCAGCAGTTTAAAAACATCCTATCAGCCCCAGCATTTT.

This clonotype was seen ten or more times. The DNA for the CDR3 is TGTGCCAGCAGCTTATCCCTTCGCGGGCCTCGCGAGCAGTACTTC. This encodes CASSLSLRGPREQYF. The rearrangement joins TRBV7-2 to TRBJ2-7; D might be TRBD2 (5 bases). CDR1 and CDR2 from the germline V gene are SGHTA and FQGNSA. Trimming took 2 bases from V and 6 from J, leaving 17 bases between them. The length of the CDR3 is 15 residues. Combining the CDR3 with reference TRBV7-2 and TRBJ2-7 gives the whole variable domain GAGVSQSPSNKVTEKGKDVELRCDPISGHTALYWYRQSLGQGLEFLIYFQGNSAPDKSGLPSDRFSAERTGGSVSTLTIQRTQQEDSAVYLCASSLSLRGPREQYFGPGTRLTVT.

This clonotype was seen many times. V gene TRBV11-2 combines with J gene TRBJ2-3, with TRBD2 matching 7 bases. Germline CDR1 and CDR2: SGHAT and FQNNGV. This CDR3 comprises 13 residues. The junction had 4 bases not matched to a gene; V was cut back by 5 bases and J by 5 bases. DNA for the CDR3: TGTGCCAGCAGCGTCGCGGGGGTAGATACGCAGTATTTT. Its protein product is CASSVAGVDTQYF.

In this sample, this clonotype turned up many times. The gene calls are TRBV29-1 and TRBJ1-5; a weak D match, TRBD1 (5 bases). Trimming took off 6 bases at V and 1 base at J, with 7 bases between the two ends. The V gene's germline CDR1 is SQVTM and CDR2 ANQGSEA. The CDR3 totals 12 residues. The CDR3 protein is CSVRGSNQPQHF. Here the CDR3 DNA reads TGCAGCGTGCGGGGCAGCAATCAGCCCCAGCATTTT.

This clonotype was counted many times. The V call is TRBV7-8, the J call TRBJ2-2; D tentatively fits TRBD1 or TRBD2 (5 bases each). The CDR3 has 15 amino acids. Trimming took off 5 bases at V and 1 base at J, with 11 bases between the two ends. From germline, CDR1 is SGHVS and CDR2 FQNEAQ. The CDR3 spells CASSNRDGNTGELFF. CDR3 DNA: TGTGCCAGCAGCAACCGGGACGGGAACACCGGGGAGCTGTTTTTT.